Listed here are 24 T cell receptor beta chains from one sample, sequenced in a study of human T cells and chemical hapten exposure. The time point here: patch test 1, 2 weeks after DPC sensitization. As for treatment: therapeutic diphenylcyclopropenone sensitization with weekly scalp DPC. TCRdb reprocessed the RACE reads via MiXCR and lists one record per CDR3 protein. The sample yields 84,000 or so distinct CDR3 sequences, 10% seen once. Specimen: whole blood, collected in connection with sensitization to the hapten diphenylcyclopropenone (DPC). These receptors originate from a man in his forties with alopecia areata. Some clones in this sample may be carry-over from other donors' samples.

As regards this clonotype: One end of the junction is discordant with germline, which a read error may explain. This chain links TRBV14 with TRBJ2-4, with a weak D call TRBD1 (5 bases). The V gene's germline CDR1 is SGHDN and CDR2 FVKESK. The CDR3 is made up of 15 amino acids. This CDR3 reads CASSQGRAGRNIRYF. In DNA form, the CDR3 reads TGTGCCAGCAGCCAAGGCCGGGCAGGGCGGAACATTCGGTACTTC. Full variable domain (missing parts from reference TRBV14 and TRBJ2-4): EAGVTQFPSHSVIEKGQTVTLRCDPISGHDNLYWYRRVMGKEIKFLLHFVKESKQDESGMPNNRFLAERTGGTYSTLKVQPAELEDSGVYFCASSQGRAGRNIRYFGAGTRLSVL.

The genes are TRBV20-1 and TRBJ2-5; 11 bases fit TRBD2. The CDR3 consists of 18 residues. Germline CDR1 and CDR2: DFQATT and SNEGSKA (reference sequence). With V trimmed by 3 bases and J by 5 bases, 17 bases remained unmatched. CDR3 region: CSARVYSGLAVLRETQYF. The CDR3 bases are TGCAGTGCTAGGGTATATTCGGGACTAGCGGTTCTCCGGGAGACCCAGTACTTC.

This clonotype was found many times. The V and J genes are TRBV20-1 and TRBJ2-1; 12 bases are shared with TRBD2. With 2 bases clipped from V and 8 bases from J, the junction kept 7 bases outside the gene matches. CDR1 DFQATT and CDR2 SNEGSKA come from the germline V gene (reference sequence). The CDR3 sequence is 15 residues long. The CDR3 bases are TGCAGTGCTAGATCGACTAGCGGGAGTCTGGATGAGCAGTTCTTC. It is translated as CSARSTSGSLDEQFF.

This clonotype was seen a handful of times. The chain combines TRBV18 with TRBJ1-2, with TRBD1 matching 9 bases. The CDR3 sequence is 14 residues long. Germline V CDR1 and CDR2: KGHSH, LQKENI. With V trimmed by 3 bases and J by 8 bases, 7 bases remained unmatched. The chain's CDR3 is CASSPLQGAGGYTF. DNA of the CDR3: TGTGCCAGCTCACCCCTACAGGGGGCGGGGGGCTACACCTTC.

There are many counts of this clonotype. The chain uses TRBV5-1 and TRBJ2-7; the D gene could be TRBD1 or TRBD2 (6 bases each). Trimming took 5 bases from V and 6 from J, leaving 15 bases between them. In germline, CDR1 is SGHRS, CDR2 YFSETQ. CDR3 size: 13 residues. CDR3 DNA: TGCGCCAGCAGTCCGATGGGGGGCGGCGAGCAGTACTTC. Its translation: CASSPMGGGEQYF.

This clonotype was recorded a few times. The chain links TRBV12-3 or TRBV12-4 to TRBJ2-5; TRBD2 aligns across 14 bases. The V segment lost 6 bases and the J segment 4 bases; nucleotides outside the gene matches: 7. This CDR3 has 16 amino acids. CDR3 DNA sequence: TGTGCCAGCAGCTCGACTAGCGGGAGGGCCGGAGAGACCCAGTACTTC. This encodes CASSSTSGRAGETQYF.

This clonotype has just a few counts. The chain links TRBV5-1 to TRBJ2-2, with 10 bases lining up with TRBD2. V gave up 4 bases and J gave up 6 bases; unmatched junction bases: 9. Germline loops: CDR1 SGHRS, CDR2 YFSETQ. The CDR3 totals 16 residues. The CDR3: CASSIGLAVEPGELFF. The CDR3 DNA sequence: TGCGCCAGCAGCATCGGACTAGCGGTCGAGCCCGGGGAGCTGTTTTTT.

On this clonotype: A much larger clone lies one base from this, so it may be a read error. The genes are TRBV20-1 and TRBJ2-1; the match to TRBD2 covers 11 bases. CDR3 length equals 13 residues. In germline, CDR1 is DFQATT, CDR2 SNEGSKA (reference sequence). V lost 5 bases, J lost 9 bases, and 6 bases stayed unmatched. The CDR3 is CSAPELAGAEQFF. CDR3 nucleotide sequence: TGCAGTGCTCCGGAACTAGCGGGAGCTGAGCAGTTCTTC.

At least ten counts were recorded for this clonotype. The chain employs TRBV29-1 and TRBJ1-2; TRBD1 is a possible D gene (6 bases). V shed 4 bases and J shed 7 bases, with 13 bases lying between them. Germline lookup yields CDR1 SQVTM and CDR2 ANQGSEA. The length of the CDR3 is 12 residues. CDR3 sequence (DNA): TGCAGCGTTGGCCCCGTGGACAGTGGCTACACCTTC. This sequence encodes CSVGPVDSGYTF.

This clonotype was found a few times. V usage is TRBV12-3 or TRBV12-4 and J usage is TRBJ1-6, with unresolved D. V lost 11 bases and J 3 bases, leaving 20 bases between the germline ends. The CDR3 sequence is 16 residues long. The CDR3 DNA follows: TGTGCCGGTTCCCGCGGAGAAGGCATCTATAATTCACCCCTCCACTTT. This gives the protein CAGSRGEGIYNSPLHF.

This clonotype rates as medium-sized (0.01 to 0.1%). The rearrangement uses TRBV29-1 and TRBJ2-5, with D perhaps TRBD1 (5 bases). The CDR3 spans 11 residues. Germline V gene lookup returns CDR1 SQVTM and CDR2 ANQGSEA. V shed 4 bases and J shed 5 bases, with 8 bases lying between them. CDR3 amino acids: CSVGRVETQYF. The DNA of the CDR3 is TGCAGCGTTGGCAGGGTTGAGACCCAGTACTTC.

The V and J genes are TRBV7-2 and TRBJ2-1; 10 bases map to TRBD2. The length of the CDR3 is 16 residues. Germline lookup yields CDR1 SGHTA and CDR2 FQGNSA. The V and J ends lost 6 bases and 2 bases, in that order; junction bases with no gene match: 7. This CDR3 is CASRPQLAGTYNEQFF. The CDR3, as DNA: TGTGCCAGCAGACCCCAACTAGCGGGAACCTACAATGAGCAGTTCTTC.

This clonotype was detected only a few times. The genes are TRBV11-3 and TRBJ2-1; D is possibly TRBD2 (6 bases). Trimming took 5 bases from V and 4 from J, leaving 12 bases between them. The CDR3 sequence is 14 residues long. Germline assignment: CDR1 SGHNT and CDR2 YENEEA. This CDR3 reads CASSPWGDYNEQFF. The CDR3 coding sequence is TGTGCCAGCAGCCCGTGGGGGGATTACAATGAGCAGTTCTTC.

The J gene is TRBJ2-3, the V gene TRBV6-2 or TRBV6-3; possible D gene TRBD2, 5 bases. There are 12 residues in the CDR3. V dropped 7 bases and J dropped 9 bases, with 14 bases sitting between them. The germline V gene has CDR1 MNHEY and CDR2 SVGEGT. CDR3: CASTQSGRTQYF. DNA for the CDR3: TGTGCCAGCACCCAAAGCGGTAGGACGCAGTATTTT.

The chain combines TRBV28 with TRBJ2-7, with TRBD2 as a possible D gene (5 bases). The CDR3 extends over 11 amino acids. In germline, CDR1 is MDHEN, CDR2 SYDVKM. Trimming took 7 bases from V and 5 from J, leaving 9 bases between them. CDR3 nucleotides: TGTGCCAGCAATAGGCGGGACGAGCAGTACTTC. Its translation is CASNRRDEQYF.

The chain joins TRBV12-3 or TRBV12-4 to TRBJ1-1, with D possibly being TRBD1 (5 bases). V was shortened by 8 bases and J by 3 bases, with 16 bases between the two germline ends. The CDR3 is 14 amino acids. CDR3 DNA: TGTGCCAGCCGACAGTCCCGCAGGTACACTGAAGCTTTCTTT. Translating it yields CASRQSRRYTEAFF.

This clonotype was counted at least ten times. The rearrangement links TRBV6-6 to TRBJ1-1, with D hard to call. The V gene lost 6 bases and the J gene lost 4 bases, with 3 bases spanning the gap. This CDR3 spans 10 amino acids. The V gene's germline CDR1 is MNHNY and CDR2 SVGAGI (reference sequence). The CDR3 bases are TGTGCCAGCAGAGCCACTGAAGCTTTCTTT. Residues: CASRATEAFF.

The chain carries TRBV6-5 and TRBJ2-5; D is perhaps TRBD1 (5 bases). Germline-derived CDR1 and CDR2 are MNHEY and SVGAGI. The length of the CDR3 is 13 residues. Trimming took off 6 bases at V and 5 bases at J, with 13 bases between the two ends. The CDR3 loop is CASSLRGLETQYF. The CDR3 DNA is TGTGCCAGCAGCCTTAGGGGTTTGGAGACCCAGTACTTC.

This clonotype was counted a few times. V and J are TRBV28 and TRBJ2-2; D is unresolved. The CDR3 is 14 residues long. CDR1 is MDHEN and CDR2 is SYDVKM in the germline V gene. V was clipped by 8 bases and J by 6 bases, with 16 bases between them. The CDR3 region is CASGLPPGAGELFF. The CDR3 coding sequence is TGTGCCAGCGGGCTACCCCCTGGTGCCGGGGAGCTGTTTTTT. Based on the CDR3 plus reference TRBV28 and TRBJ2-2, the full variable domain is DVKVTQSSRYLVKRTGEKVFLECVQDMDHENMFWYRQDPGLGLRLIYFSYDVKMKEKGDIPEGYSVSREKKERFSLILESASTNQTSMYLCASGLPPGAGELFFGEGSRLTVL.

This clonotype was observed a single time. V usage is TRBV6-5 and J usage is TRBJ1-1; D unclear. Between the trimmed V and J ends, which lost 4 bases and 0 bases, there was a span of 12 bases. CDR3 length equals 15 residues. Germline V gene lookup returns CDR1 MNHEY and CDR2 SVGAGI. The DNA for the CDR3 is TGTGCCAGCAGTTCCCCGAGCGGATTGAACACTGAAGCTTTCTTT. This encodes CASSSPSGLNTEAFF.

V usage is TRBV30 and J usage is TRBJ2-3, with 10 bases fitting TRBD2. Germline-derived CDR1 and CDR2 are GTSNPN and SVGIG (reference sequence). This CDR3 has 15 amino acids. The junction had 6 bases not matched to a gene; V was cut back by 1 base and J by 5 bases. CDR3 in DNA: TGTGCCTGGAGTGGTGGGGCTAGCGGGAGAGATACGCAGTATTTT. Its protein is CAWSGGASGRDTQYF.

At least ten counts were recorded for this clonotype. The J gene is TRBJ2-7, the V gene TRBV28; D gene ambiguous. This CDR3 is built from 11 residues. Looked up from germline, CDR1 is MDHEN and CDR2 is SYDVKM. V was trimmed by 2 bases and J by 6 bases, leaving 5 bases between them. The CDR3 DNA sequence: TGTGCCAGCAGTTTAATTGGCGAGCAGTACTTC. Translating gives CASSLIGEQYF.

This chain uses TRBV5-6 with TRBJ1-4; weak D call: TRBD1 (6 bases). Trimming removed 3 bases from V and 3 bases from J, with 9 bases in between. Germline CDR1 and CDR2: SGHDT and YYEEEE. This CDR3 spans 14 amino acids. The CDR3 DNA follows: TGTGCCAGCAGCTCACAGGGTGCTAATGAAAAACTGTTTTTT. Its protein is CASSSQGANEKLFF.

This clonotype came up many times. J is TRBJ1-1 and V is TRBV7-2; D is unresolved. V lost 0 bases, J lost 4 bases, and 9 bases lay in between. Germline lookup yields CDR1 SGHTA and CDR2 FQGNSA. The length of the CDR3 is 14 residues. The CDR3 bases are TGTGCCAGCAGCTTAGCGAGTCGTTCCACTGAAGCTTTCTTT. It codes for CASSLASRSTEAFF.